The clone carrying this TCR beta chain was recorded many times. TCRdb reprocessed the 5' RACE reads with MiXCR, giving one entry per CDR3 protein. The sample gives roughly 56,000 distinct CDR3 sequences, roughly 11% of which show up once; 1.5% to 2% is in the top ten. The CDR3 length is 14 residues. Trimming took 1 base from V and 6 from J; bases not matched to a gene: 4. CDR1 and CDR2 from the germline V gene are SGHRS and YFSETQ. These data belong to a study of neurological immune-mediated disorders. Healthy controls consisted of blood bank volunteers in Maryland, USA. A total of 2 million PBMCs stored at -80 degrees C provided the unsorted libraries.

The sample consisted of PBMCs. This receptor was obtained from a man between 60 and 75 years old in good health. The chain has TRBV5-1 and TRBJ2-5; TRBD2 agrees at 9 bases. The CDR3 is CASSLRTSEKTQYF. CDR3 DNA: TGCGCCAGCAGCTTGAGGACTAGCGAGAAGACCCAGTACTTC.